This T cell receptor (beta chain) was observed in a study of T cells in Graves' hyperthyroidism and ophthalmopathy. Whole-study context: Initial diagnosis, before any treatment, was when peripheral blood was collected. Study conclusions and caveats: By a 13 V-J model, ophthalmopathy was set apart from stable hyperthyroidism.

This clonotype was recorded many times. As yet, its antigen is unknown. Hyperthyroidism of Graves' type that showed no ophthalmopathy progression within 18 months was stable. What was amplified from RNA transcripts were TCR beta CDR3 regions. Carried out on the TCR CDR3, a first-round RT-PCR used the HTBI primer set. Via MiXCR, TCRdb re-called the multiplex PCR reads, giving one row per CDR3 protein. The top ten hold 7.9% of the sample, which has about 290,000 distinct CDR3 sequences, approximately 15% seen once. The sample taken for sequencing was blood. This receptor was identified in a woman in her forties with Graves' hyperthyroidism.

The CDR3 DNA reads as TGTGCCAGCAGTGAGAGGAGTGGGAGCGAAGCTTTCTTT. Translated, it gives CASSERSGSEAFF. The chain uses TRBV12-3 or TRBV12-4 and TRBJ1-1; D is unclear. The CDR3 contains 13 residues. Trimming took 5 bases from V and 8 from J, leaving 15 bases between them.